This T cell receptor beta chain was identified in a study of shared T cell receptors in the human thymus. Trimming removed 4 bases from V and 4 bases from J, with 14 bases in between. CDR1 is SGHKS, CDR2 YYEKEE, per germline (reference sequence). The CDR3 is 14 residues long. Profiling relied on immunoSEQ multiplex PCR, and the TCRdb table lists in-frame clones only, not all of them. The profile shows hundreds of thousands of clones, more than 70% of them singletons. This same sample was also taken into another study, of human thymus T cells. That work contributes: Each of the donors was a healthy Finnish infant who was undergoing open corrective cardiac surgery for congenital heart defects. Thymic material originated from resections removed in the course of corrective heart surgery. Thymic as well as blood repertoires seemed to favor certain V and J genes unevenly. What related research reported was that thymic repertoires overlapped highly among unrelated individuals.

Sequences were obtained from thymocytes. The chain is built from TRBV5-5 and TRBJ2-5, with D possibly matching TRBD1 (6 bases). This receptor was obtained from a boy less than two years old with a congenital heart defect. In DNA form, the CDR3 reads TGTGCCAGCAGCCCCCGGACAGTTGGAGAGACCCAGTACTTC. Protein: CASSPRTVGETQYF.